This T cell receptor (beta chain) came from a study of blood T cell repertoires in COVID-19. At the level of the study: Samples taken during acute and convalescent COVID-19 were collected in the United States, Italy and Spain. PBMCs, B-cell-depleted T cells, or T cells provided the cDNA or gDNA that made up the material.

The V gene's germline CDR1 is SGHVS and CDR2 FNYEAQ. This CDR3 is 17 amino acids long. V shed 1 base and J 1 base; nucleotides not matched to a gene: 3. In the original processing: Amplification of reference gene primers was used by the study to estimate nucleated cell counts. Sequenced by immunoSEQ multiplex PCR; TCRdb stores in-frame clones only, minus some. V, J and clone size were drawn from that table, and D and trimming were deduced from the DNA. The table includes around 140,000 clones, about 90% detected once. Sequencing was carried out using peripheral blood. The TCR was taken from a woman in her forties or fifties with acute or convalescent COVID-19. V and J are TRBV7-6 and TRBJ2-5; 13 bases are a match to TRBD2. Here the CDR3 DNA reads TGTGCCAGCAGCTTAGGACTAGCGGGGGGCCTCCAAGAGACCCAGTACTTC. It yields the protein CASSLGLAGGLQETQYF.